The 28 T cell receptor beta chains listed next were all sequenced from one sample in a study of cytomegalovirus exposure and HLA in healthy donors. With 60 Vbeta and 13 Jbeta primers, the PCR was carried out. Produced via immunoSEQ multiplex PCR; TCRdb's table is partial and in-frame only. This table has about 130,000 clones, over 70% appearing once. What was sequenced was PBMCs. The receptors shown here come from a woman aged 60-75 years in good health and CMV-seropositive.

This clone occurred once. At one end, the junction sequence differs from germline, possibly due to a read error. This chain connects TRBV7-7 to TRBJ2-7, with 8 bases fitting TRBD1. This CDR3 contains 15 residues. The germline V gene encodes CDR1 SSHAT and CDR2 FNYEAQ (reference sequence). The CDR3: CASSLGSTGATEQYF. CDR3 DNA sequence: TGTGCTAGCAGCTTAGGATCGACAGGGGCTACCGAGCAGTACTTC.

The chain recombines TRBV7-3 with TRBJ2-2, with TRBD1 matching 9 bases. This CDR3 spans 16 amino acids. The V gene end was trimmed by 5 bases and the J gene end by 4 bases; junction bases not matched to a gene: 8. Per germline, CDR1 SGHTA and CDR2 FQGTGA. The CDR3 DNA reads TGTGCCAGCAGCCCGGGGACAGGGTTTCGCACCGGGGAGCTGTTTTTT. Its translation is CASSPGTGFRTGELFF.

The chain carries TRBV6-4 and TRBJ2-3; D gene ambiguous. The CDR3 extends over 13 amino acids. The V end was cut by 0 bases, the J end by 8 bases, with 9 bases between. Germline CDR1 reads MRHNA; CDR2 reads SNTAGT. Here the CDR3 reads CASSDSHPGTQYF. DNA for the CDR3: TGTGCCAGCAGTGACTCTCACCCGGGTACGCAGTATTTT.

This clone has more than one count but fewer than ten. The genes are TRBV5-1 and TRBJ1-2, with 7 positions matching TRBD1. The ends lost 0 bases at V and 5 bases at J; junction bases unmatched: 4. Germline-derived CDR1 and CDR2 are SGHRS and YFSETQ. The CDR3 is made up of 14 amino acids. The CDR3 loop reads CASSLGGGVYGYTF. The CDR3 nucleotides are TGCGCCAGCAGCTTGGGAGGGGGCGTTTATGGCTACACCTTC. The full variable domain, its missing parts supplied by reference TRBV5-1 and TRBJ1-2, is KAGVTQTPRYLIKTRGQQVTLSCSPISGHRSVSWYQQTPGQGLQFLFEYFSETQRNKGNFPGRFSGRQFSNSRSEMNVSTLELGDSALYLCASSLGGGVYGYTFGSGTRLTVV.

With regard to this clone: This sample includes further DNA sequences coding for the same CDR3. The chain carries TRBV14 and TRBJ1-1, with D possibly TRBD1 on 5 matching bases. Germline V gene lookup returns CDR1 SGHDN and CDR2 FVKESK. The length of the CDR3 is 14 residues. V lost 5 bases to trimming and J lost 5 bases, with 15 bases between them. CDR3 DNA sequence: TGTGCCAGCAGCTTCGGGGCGGCGGGGACTGAAGCTTTCTTT. Translation gives CASSFGAAGTEAFF.

This clone was detected a few times. The chain uses TRBV6-1 and TRBJ1-5; 9 nucleotides line up with TRBD1. Germline V CDR1 and CDR2: MNHNS, SASEGT. V lost 11 bases to trimming and J lost 4 bases; unmatched junction nucleotides: 3. This CDR3 region has 12 residues. CDR3 bases: TGTGCCGGACAGGGGCCAAATCAGCCCCAGCATTTT. The encoded protein is CAGQGPNQPQHF.

The chain employs TRBV19 and TRBJ1-4; D is possibly TRBD1 (5 bases). V was trimmed by 7 bases and J by 3 bases, leaving 9 bases between them. This CDR3 is built from 13 residues. Germline V gene data show CDR1 as LNHDA and CDR2 as SQIVND (reference sequence). The CDR3 reads CASKGLANEKLFF. The CDR3 DNA reads TGTGCCAGTAAGGGGCTAGCTAATGAAAAACTGTTTTTT.

The V gene is TRBV14, the J gene TRBJ2-6; D is uncertain. The CDR3 contains 13 residues. CDR1 is SGHDN, CDR2 FVKESK, per germline. The V end lost 3 bases, the J end lost 4 bases, and 4 bases lay between the germline ends. In DNA, the CDR3 is TGTGCCAGCAGCCACGGGGGGGCCAACGTCCTGACTTTC. Protein product: CASSHGGANVLTF.

V is TRBV2 and J is TRBJ1-2; D is unclear. Trimming cost V 7 bases and J 6 bases, with 12 bases left between them. This CDR3 is 12 amino acids long. The germline V gene has CDR1 SNHLY and CDR2 FYNNEI. Written as DNA, the CDR3 is TGTGCCAGCACCCCCTCGGAGGATGGCTACACCTTC. Translation: CASTPSEDGYTF.

The J gene is TRBJ2-7, the V gene TRBV7-9; 8 positions agree with TRBD1. Germline CDR1 reads SEHNR; CDR2 reads FQNEAQ (reference sequence). V gave up 1 base and J gave up 3 bases; unmatched junction bases: 8. The CDR3 has 16 amino acids. Here the CDR3 DNA reads TGTGCCAGCAGCTTAGAAGGGACAGGAAAAGACTACGAGCAGTACTTC. Protein sequence: CASSLEGTGKDYEQYF.

V usage is TRBV5-1 and J usage is TRBJ2-2; 7 positions agree with TRBD1. Germline CDR1 reads SGHRS; CDR2 reads YFSETQ. The junction had 5 bases not matched to a gene; V was cut back by 4 bases and J by 2 bases. This CDR3 has 15 residues. Here the CDR3 reads CASSPIGGNTGELFF. As DNA, the CDR3 is TGCGCCAGCAGCCCGATAGGGGGCAACACCGGGGAGCTGTTTTTT.

The chain carries TRBV27 and TRBJ1-5, with TRBD1 matching 11 bases. There are 13 residues in the CDR3. The germline gives CDR1 MNHEY, CDR2 SMNVEV (reference sequence). V dropped 4 bases and J dropped 7; count of bases not matched to a gene: 0. The CDR3 DNA is TGTGCCAGCAGTTGGACAGGGGGCCAGCCCCAGCATTTT. It specifies CASSWTGGQPQHF.

V gene TRBV6-5 combines with J gene TRBJ1-4; 8 bases agree with TRBD1. The CDR3 is made up of 14 amino acids. Germline V lookup: CDR1 MNHEY, CDR2 SVGAGI. V lost 5 bases to trimming and J lost 8 bases; unmatched junction nucleotides: 7. Here the CDR3 reads CASSRTGKGEKLFF. The CDR3 DNA follows: TGTGCCAGCAGTCGGACAGGGAAGGGGGAAAAACTGTTTTTT.

The chain has TRBV27 and TRBJ1-2, with D perhaps TRBD1 (5 bases). The ends were cut back, 5 bases at V and 2 bases at J, with 12 bases in the middle. CDR1 is MNHEY, CDR2 SMNVEV, per germline (reference sequence). CDR3 size: 14 residues. DNA for the CDR3: TGTGCCAGCAGTCCGGGGGGTTCGAACTATGGCTACACCTTC. It encodes CASSPGGSNYGYTF.

This clone was recorded a few times. This chain connects TRBV5-1 to TRBJ1-6, with D tentatively TRBD1 (6 bases). The CDR3 has 16 amino acids. Germline V gene sequence: CDR1 SGHRS, CDR2 YFSETQ. The V gene lost 4 bases and the J gene lost 5 bases, with 16 bases spanning the gap. CDR3 amino acids: CASSLSGAQNNSPLHF. In DNA form, the CDR3 reads TGCGCCAGCAGCCTATCAGGGGCGCAAAATAATTCACCCCTCCACTTT.

This sequence joins TRBV7-8 and TRBJ1-3; 10 bases fit TRBD1. The germline V gene has CDR1 SGHVS and CDR2 FQNEAQ. V dropped 6 bases and J dropped 3; count of bases not matched to a gene: 8. This CDR3 spans 16 amino acids. The CDR3: CASSHDRGPIGNTIYF. As DNA, the CDR3 is TGTGCCAGCAGTCACGACAGGGGGCCTATTGGAAACACCATATATTTT.

On this clone itself: The junction does not match germline at one end; this may be a read error. The chain has TRBV7-9 and TRBJ2-7; 7 bases line up with TRBD2. Germline V gene sequence: CDR1 SEHNR, CDR2 FQNEAQ (reference sequence). The CDR3 length is 16 residues. CDR3: CSSSLVSGVLPPEQYF. DNA of the CDR3: TGTTCCAGCAGCTTAGTAAGCGGGGTCCTACCCCCCGAGCAGTACTTC.

The chain joins TRBV18 to TRBJ1-4; the match to TRBD1 covers 8 bases. This CDR3 is 16 amino acids long. CDR1 KGHSH and CDR2 LQKENI come from the germline V gene. V was pared by 3 bases and J by 7 bases, with 10 bases of the junction left unmatched. The CDR3 region is CASSPPSQGAPEKLFF. CDR3 nucleotide sequence: TGTGCCAGCTCACCTCCTTCTCAGGGGGCGCCTGAAAAACTGTTTTTT.

The chain joins TRBV9 to TRBJ2-7; a possible D gene is TRBD2 (6 bases). The CDR3 runs 15 residues. Germline lookup yields CDR1 SGDLS and CDR2 YYNGEE. The V gene lost 0 bases and the J gene lost 3 bases, with 13 bases spanning the gap. CDR3 sequence: CASSVGGGDFYEQYF. The CDR3 coding sequence is TGTGCCAGCAGCGTAGGAGGAGGGGATTTCTACGAGCAGTACTTC.

This clone has more than one count but fewer than ten. The chain combines TRBV5-6 with TRBJ2-5; 8 bases line up with TRBD2. The end of the DNA fits TRBJ2-7 better, so the J call may be wrong. The CDR3 consists of 16 residues. The germline gives CDR1 SGHDT, CDR2 YYEEEE. As DNA, the CDR3 is TGTGCCAGCAGCTTGGTCTCGGGGGGGTTTTCCTACGAGCAGTACTTC. Translation: CASSLVSGGFSYEQYF.

V usage is TRBV7-9 and J usage is TRBJ2-1; D remains ambiguous. The CDR3 extends over 13 amino acids. V dropped 1 base and J dropped 12 bases, with 13 bases sitting between them. Germline V lookup: CDR1 SEHNR, CDR2 FQNEAQ (reference sequence). The chain's CDR3 is CASSLDRSVAQFF. CDR3 DNA sequence: TGTGCCAGCAGCTTAGATCGCTCCGTGGCGCAGTTCTTC.

J is TRBJ1-2 and V is TRBV7-9, with a tentative D call TRBD1 (5 bases). The germline gives CDR1 SEHNR, CDR2 FQNEAQ (reference sequence). Between the trimmed V and J ends, which lost 2 bases and 8 bases, there was a span of 18 bases. The CDR3 is 15 residues long. DNA for the CDR3: TGTGCCAGCAGCTTAATCAAAGCCCCGGGGGGAGGCTACACCTTC. Translation gives CASSLIKAPGGGYTF.

The V call is TRBV11-3, the J call TRBJ2-2; no clear D gene. The CDR3 covers 12 residues. CDR1 and CDR2 (germline): SGHNT, YENEEA. The germline V and J ends were trimmed by 0 bases and 9 bases, with 5 bases remaining between them. This chain's CDR3 is CASSLDDRELFF. As DNA, the CDR3 is TGTGCCAGCAGCTTAGACGACAGGGAGCTGTTTTTT.

J is TRBJ1-2 and V is TRBV19; D not resolved. The V end was cut by 5 bases, the J end by 0 bases, with 16 bases between. From germline, CDR1 is LNHDA and CDR2 SQIVND (reference sequence). This CDR3 comprises 16 residues. CDR3 coding DNA: TGTGCCAGTAGTCCCTCCAGCGGGATCGCTAACTATGGCTACACCTTC. Amino acid sequence: CASSPSSGIANYGYTF.

This clone was counted between two and nine times. This chain links TRBV18 with TRBJ1-1; D remains unclear. V was clipped by 6 bases and J by 6 bases, with 11 bases between them. CDR3 size: 12 residues. The germline V gene has CDR1 KGHSH and CDR2 LQKENI. The CDR3 coding sequence is TGTGCCAGCTCCCCTAATTCGGCTGAAGCTTTCTTT. Protein sequence: CASSPNSAEAFF.

V and J are TRBV14 and TRBJ1-4, with unresolved D. The V and J ends lost 2 bases and 10 bases respectively, with 8 bases between them. Germline V gene data show CDR1 as SGHDN and CDR2 as FVKESK. This CDR3 is 12 amino acids long. CDR3 coding DNA: TGTGCCAGCAGCCAACGGAGCGGAAAACTGTTTTTT. This codes for CASSQRSGKLFF.

V gene TRBV15 combines with J gene TRBJ1-2; TRBD1 might be the D (5 bases). The V gene's germline CDR1 is LNHNV and CDR2 YYDKDF (reference sequence). Between the trimmed V and J ends, which lost 4 bases and 7 bases, there was a span of 16 bases. This CDR3 contains 14 residues. CDR3 nucleotide sequence: TGTGCCACCAGCACAGACGGGACTGGCTCTGGCTACACCTTC. This sequence encodes CATSTDGTGSGYTF.

The DNA of the CDR3 is TGCGCCAGCAGCTTGCAGGGGGGCTCAAACACTGAAGCTTTCTTT. Translated: CASSLQGGSNTEAFF. The chain joins TRBV5-1 to TRBJ1-1; 7 nucleotides match TRBD1. The germline V gene has CDR1 SGHRS and CDR2 YFSETQ. The CDR3 extends over 15 amino acids. V shed 1 base and J 2 bases; nucleotides not matched to a gene: 5.